This TCR beta chain was observed in a study of Ad26.COV2.S vaccination and SARS-CoV-2 variants (dated by TCRdb to the early 2020s). In the study overall: Donors in the vaccine arm were drawn from COV1001, a multicentre, randomized, double-blind, placebo-controlled phase I-IIa trial testing Ad26.COV2.S in healthy adults. A total of about 30 samples were included in the TCR-sequenced set, comprising approximately 20 Ad26.COV2.S vaccine recipients, 5 placebo recipients and 8 SARS-CoV-2 convalescent individuals. TCRbeta repertoire sequencing was used to assess the specificity and breadth of SARS-CoV-2-reactive T cell receptors after Ad26.COV2.S vaccination. Investigators did not know the trial group allocation while performing experiments and assessing outcomes. Ad26.COV2.S was administered intramuscularly at a dose of 5x10^10 or 1x10^11 viral particles, either as one shot or as two shots given 56 days apart. Participants in the trial were split at random into five groups of five each, receiving low-dose or high-dose Ad26.COV2.S once or twice, or else placebo on both occasions. General study outcomes and caveats: Ad26.COV2.S recipients had higher spike-specific TCR breadth than placebo recipients (P = 0.0014). The study was not powered for comparison of responses between vaccine doses or regimens. The authors noted that the TCR breadth and depth analyses may have underestimated total T cell responses. Vaccine and placebo recipients had similar non-spike TCR breadth, a finding consistent with the vaccine containing only spike. After vaccination, substantial breadth of spike-specific CD8+ and CD4+ T cell responses was reported.

TCRbeta CDR3 regions were sequenced with the immunoSEQ Assay. After extraction, genomic DNA underwent amplification by bias-controlled multiplex PCR, followed by high-throughput sequencing. In the paper's pipeline: Collapsing and filtering of sequences were performed to quantify the absolute abundance of each unique TCRbeta CDR3 region. T cell fraction was estimated by normalizing TCRbeta template counts to usable DNA, with usable DNA measured through amplification of reference genes found in all nucleated cells. Repertoire TCRs were annotated as SARS-CoV-2-specific by exact matching of V gene, CDR3 amino acid sequence and J gene to a known reactive TCR set. The reference SARS-CoV-2 TCR set was obtained from MIRA and was filtered for enrichment in COVID-19-positive ImmuneCODE repertoires, whereby public or cross-reactive TCRs were removed. Using the MIRA antigens, annotated TCRs were further analysed by specific ORF or by position within an ORF. Breadth was defined as annotated unique rearrangements over total unique productive rearrangements; depth was the summed frequency of those rearrangements. Two-sided Wilcoxon rank-sum tests were applied when comparing TCR breadth between groups. Not all clones reach the TCRdb copy of this immuneACCESS table, which keeps in-frame sequences only. Checked studies attribute under half of the gap to unresolved V genes and leave the rest unexplained. V and J calls and clone size follow that table, whereas D and trimming were derived from the DNA. The sample yields approximately 450,000 clones; 80% to 95% were counted once. The biggest ten clones account for about 12% of the sample.

Trimming at the junction amounts to 0 bases on V and 9 bases on J, and the germline ends lie 21 bases apart. In the germline V gene, CDR1 corresponds to MNHEY and CDR2 to SVGEGT. Counted from cysteine to phenylalanine, this CDR3 has 17 amino acids. The kept DNA is CDR3 alone, 51 bases in frame from the first base. Worth noting for this clone: Its antigen remains unidentified. Base qualities were left out, and no much larger clone turns up one base away.

The treatment or condition label, read with the paper, signifies: about 20 received Ad26.COV2.S at low or high dose, single or two shots; several received placebo; per-sample allocation not given. Repertoires of vaccine and placebo recipients were sequenced from samples collected on day 63 after the first injection. Cohort 1b enrolled 25 to 30 adults aged 18-55 years at a single site in Boston, USA, between 29 July and 7 August 2020. Ad26.COV2.S was a replication-incompetent adenovirus type 26 vector that expressed a prefusion-stabilized SARS-CoV-2 spike protein derived from the original Wuhan strain.

The chain employs TRBV6-2 or TRBV6-3 and TRBJ2-1; TRBD2 is perhaps the D gene, given 5 matching bases. The clonotype comes from a person between 18 and 65 years old who received the Ad26.COV2.S COVID-19 vaccine or a placebo. The specimen was peripheral blood, collected in a trial of Ad26.COV2.S vaccine versus placebo. The base sequence is TGTGCCAGCAGTTACTCGAATGAGGGAGTGTTTCCGGGTGAGCAGTTCTTC. Its coded protein is CASSYSNEGVFPGEQFF.